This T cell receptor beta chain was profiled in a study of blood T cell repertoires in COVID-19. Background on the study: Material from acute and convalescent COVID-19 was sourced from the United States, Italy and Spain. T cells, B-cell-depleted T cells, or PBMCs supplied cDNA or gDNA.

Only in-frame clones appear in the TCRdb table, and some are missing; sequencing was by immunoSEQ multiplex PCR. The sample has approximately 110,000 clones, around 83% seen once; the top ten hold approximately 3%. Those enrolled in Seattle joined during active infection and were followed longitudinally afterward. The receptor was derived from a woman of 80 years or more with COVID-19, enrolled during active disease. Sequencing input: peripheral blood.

CDR3 nucleotides: TGTGCCAGCAGAAGAGGGATGAGCTATGGCTACACCTTC. This sequence encodes CASRRGMSYGYTF. The rearrangement links TRBV5-6 to TRBJ1-2; D call uncertain. V was shortened by 5 bases and J by 4 bases, with 12 bases between the two germline ends. Germline CDR1 SGHDT, CDR2 YYEEEE. The CDR3 loop spans 13 amino acids.